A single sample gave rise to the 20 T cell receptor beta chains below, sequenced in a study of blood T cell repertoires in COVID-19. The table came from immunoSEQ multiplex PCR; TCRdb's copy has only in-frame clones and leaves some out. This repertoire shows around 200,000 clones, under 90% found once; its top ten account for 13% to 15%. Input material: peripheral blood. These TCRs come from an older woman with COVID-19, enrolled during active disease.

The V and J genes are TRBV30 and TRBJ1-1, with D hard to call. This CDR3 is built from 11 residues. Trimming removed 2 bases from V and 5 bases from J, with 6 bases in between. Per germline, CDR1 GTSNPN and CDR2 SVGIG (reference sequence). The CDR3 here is CAWSSRTEAFF. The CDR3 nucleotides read TGTGCCTGGAGTAGTAGAACTGAAGCTTTCTTT.

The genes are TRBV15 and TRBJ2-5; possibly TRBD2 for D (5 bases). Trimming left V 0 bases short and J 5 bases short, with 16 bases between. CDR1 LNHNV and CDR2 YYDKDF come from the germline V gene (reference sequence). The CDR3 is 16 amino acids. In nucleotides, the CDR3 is TGTGCCACCAGCAGAGATCTGGCGGGTGGTTGGGAGACCCAGTACTTC. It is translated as CATSRDLAGGWETQYF.

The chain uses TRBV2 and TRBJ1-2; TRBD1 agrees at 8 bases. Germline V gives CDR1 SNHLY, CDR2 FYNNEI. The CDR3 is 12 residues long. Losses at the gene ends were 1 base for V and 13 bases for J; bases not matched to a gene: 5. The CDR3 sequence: CASSEDQGAFTF. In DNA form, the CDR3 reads TGTGCCAGCAGTGAAGACCAGGGGGCTTTCACCTTC.

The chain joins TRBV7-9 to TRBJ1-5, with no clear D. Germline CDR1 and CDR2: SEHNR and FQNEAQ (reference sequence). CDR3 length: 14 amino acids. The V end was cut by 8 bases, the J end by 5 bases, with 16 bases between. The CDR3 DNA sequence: TGTGCCAGCGGGTCCCCCGGGGTGCATCAGCCCCAGCATTTT. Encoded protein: CASGSPGVHQPQHF.

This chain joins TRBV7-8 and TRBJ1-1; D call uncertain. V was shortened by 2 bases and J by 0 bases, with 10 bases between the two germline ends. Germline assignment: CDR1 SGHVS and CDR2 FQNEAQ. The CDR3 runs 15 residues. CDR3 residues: CASSLRRLLNTEAFF. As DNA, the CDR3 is TGTGCCAGCAGCTTACGTCGACTCCTGAACACTGAAGCTTTCTTT. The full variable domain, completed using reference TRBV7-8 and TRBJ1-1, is GAGVSQSPRYKVAKRGQDVALRCDPISGHVSLFWYQQALGQGPEFLTYFQNEAQLDKSGLPSDRFFAERPEGSVSTLKIQRTQQEDSAVYLCASSLRRLLNTEAFFGQGTRLTVV.

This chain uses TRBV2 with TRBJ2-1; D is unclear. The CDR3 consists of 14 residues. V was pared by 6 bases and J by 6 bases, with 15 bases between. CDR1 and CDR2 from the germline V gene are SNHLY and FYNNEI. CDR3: CASSGSLPPNEQFF. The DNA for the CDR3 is TGTGCCAGCAGCGGTTCTCTCCCCCCCAATGAGCAGTTCTTC.

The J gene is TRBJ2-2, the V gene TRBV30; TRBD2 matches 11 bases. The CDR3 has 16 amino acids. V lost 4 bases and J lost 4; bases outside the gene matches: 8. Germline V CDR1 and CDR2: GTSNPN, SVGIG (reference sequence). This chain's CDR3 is CAWNLGLAGLTGELFF. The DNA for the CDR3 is TGTGCCTGGAACTTAGGACTAGCGGGCCTCACCGGGGAGCTGTTTTTT.

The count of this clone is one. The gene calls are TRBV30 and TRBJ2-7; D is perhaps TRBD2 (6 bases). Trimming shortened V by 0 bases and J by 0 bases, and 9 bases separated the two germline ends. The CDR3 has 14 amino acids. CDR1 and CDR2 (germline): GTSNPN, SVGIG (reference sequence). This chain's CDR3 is CAWSVGGSSYEQYF. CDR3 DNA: TGTGCCTGGAGTGTAGGAGGGAGCTCCTACGAGCAGTACTTC.

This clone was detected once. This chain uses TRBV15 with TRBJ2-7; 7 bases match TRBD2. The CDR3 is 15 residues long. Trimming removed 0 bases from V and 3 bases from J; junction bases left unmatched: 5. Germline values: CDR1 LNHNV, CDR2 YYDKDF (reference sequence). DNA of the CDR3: TGTGCCACCAGCAGAGATGAGTGGGGGGGCTACGAGCAGTACTTC. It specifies CATSRDEWGGYEQYF.

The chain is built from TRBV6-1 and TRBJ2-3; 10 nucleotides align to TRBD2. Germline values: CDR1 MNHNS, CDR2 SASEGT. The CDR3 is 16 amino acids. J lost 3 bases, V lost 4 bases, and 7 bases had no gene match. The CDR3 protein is CASSGTLAGRTDTQYF. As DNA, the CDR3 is TGTGCCAGCAGTGGAACACTAGCGGGAAGAACAGATACGCAGTATTTT.

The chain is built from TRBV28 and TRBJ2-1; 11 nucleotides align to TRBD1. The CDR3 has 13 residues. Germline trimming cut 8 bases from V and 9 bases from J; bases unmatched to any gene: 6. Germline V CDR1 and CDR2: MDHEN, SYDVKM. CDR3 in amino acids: CASGQGAQGEQFF. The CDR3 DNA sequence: TGTGCCAGCGGACAGGGGGCGCAGGGTGAGCAGTTCTTC.

CDR3 protein: CASSSETGLYGYTF. Written as DNA, the CDR3 is TGTGCCAGCAGTTCGGAAACAGGGCTCTATGGCTACACCTTC. This chain joins TRBV28 and TRBJ1-2; D is perhaps TRBD1 (6 bases). Germline V lookup: CDR1 MDHEN, CDR2 SYDVKM. The CDR3 spans 14 residues. V was cut by 4 bases and J by 4 bases, with 13 bases left in between.

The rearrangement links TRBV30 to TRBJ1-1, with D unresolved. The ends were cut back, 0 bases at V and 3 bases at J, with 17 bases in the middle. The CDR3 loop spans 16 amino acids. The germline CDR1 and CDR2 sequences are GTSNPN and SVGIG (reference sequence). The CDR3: CAWSVPGEVTDTEAFF. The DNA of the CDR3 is TGTGCCTGGAGTGTCCCCGGGGAGGTCACCGACACTGAAGCTTTCTTT.

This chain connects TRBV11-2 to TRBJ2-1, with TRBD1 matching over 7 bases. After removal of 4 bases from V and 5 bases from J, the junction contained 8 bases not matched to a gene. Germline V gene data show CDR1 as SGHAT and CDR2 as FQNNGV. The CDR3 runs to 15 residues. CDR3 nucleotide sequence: TGTGCCAGCAGCTCTTCGCGACAGGGAAACAATGAGCAGTTCTTC. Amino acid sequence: CASSSSRQGNNEQFF. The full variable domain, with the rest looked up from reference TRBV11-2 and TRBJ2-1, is EAGVAQSPRYKIIEKRQSVAFWCNPISGHATLYWYQQILGQGPKLLIQFQNNGVVDDSQLPKDRFSAERLKGVDSTLKIQPAKLEDSAVYLCASSSSRQGNNEQFFGPGTRLTVL.

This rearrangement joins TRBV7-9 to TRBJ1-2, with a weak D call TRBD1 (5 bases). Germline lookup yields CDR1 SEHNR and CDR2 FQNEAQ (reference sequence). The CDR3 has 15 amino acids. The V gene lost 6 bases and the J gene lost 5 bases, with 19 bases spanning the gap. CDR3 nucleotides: TGTGCCAGCAGTTTGGAGGGACCCTACAGATATGGCTACACCTTC. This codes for CASSLEGPYRYGYTF.

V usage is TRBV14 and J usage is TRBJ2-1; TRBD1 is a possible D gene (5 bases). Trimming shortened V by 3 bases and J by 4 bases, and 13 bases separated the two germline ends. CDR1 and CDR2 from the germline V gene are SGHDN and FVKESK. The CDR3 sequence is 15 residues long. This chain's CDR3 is CASSHGAVNYNEQFF. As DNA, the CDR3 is TGTGCCAGCAGCCATGGGGCGGTTAATTACAATGAGCAGTTCTTC.

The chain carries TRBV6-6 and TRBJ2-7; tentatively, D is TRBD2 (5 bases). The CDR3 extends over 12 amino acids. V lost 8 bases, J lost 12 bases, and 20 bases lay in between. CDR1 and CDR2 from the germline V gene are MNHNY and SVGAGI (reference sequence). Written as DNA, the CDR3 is TGTGCCAGCTCCCTCGAGGGCGCTACCTGGTACTTC. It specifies CASSLEGATWYF.

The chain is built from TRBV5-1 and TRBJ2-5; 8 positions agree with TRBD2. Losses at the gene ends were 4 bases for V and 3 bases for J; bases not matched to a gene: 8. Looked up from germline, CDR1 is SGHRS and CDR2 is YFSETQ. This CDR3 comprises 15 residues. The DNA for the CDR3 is TGCGCCAGCAGCGTGACCGGGACTAGTAAAGAGACCCAGTACTTC. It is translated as CASSVTGTSKETQYF.

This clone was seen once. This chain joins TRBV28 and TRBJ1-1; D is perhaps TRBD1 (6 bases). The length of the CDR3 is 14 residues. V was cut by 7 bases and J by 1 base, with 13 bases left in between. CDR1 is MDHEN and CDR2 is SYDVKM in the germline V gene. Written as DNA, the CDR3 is TGTGCCAGCACCCCGGGGGGGCGGAACACTGAAGCTTTCTTT. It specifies CASTPGGRNTEAFF.

The DNA of the CDR3 is TGTGCCGGTTTAGCGGGAGGAGTTGGAGATACGCAGTATTTT. The encoded protein is CAGLAGGVGDTQYF. The J gene is TRBJ2-3, the V gene TRBV7-9; TRBD2 agrees at 10 bases. There are 14 residues in the CDR3. With 11 bases clipped from V and 5 bases from J, the junction kept 10 bases outside the gene matches. Germline V lookup: CDR1 SEHNR, CDR2 FQNEAQ (reference sequence).